Listed below are T cell receptor beta chains from one sample, sequenced in a study of CD8 T cells in Susac syndrome. TCRdb re-analysed the immunoSEQ multiplex PCR reads in MiXCR, keeping a single row per CDR3 protein. Of 170,000 or so distinct CDR3 sequences listed, 90% to 95% are singletons. The source material was CD4+ T cells from PBMCs. The receptors here all came from a human donor with Susac syndrome. The CDR3 runs from the conserved cysteine through the conserved F or W. The D gene is left open where the match is weak. A row's size may be missing; if present it is once, few, many or a size class.

TRBV18,-,-,TRBJ2-7,CASSPPSFPAPSSYEQYF,TGTGCCAGCTCACCACCGTCTTTCCCTGCGCCGAGCTCCTACGAGCAGTACTTC
TRBV29-1,-,-,TRBJ2-1,CSVEKVQGGGEQFF,TGCAGCGTTGAAAAGGTTCAGGGGGGAGGTGAGCAGTTCTTC
TRBV6-5,TRBD2,few,TRBJ2-5,CASSLAGGRGETQYF,TGTGCCAGCAGTCTCGCGGGGGGGCGGGGAGAGACCCAGTACTTC
TRBV4-1,-,-,TRBJ2-5,CASRPDSNQETQYF,TGCGCCAGCAGACCGGACAGCAACCAAGAGACCCAGTACTTC
TRBV10-3,-,-,TRBJ2-5,CAISEEETQYF,TGTGCCATCAGTGAGGAAGAGACCCAGTACTTC
TRBV9,-,-,TRBJ1-3,CASSVETSGNTIYF,TGTGCCAGCAGCGTAGAAACCTCTGGAAACACCATATATTTT
TRBV18,-,-,TRBJ2-3,CASSPHPTTDTQYF,TGTGCCAGCTCACCACACCCCACCACAGATACGCAGTATTTT
TRBV15,TRBD1,-,TRBJ2-7,CATSRALGTGEVYEQYF,TGTGCCACCAGCAGAGCTCTTGGGACAGGGGAAGTTTACGAGCAGTACTTC
TRBV7-9,-,-,TRBJ2-6,CASIVNTGPGANVLTF,TGTGCCAGCATTGTAAACACAGGGCCCGGGGCCAACGTCCTGACTTTC
TRBV3-1,TRBD2,-,TRBJ2-1,CASSSRPGTSGVSEQFF,TGTGCCAGCAGCAGTAGACCCGGGACTAGCGGGGTGAGTGAGCAGTTCTTC
TRBV6-2/TRBV6-3,-,-,TRBJ1-1,CASESVGTEAFF,TGTGCCAGCGAATCGGTGGGCACTGAAGCTTTCTTT
TRBV20-1,TRBD1,-,TRBJ2-7,CSASDRGTGGSYEQYF,TGCAGTGCTTCGGACAGGGGGACCGGGGGCTCCTACGAGCAGTACTTC
TRBV18,TRBD1,-,TRBJ1-3,CASSPPGQGDFSGNTIYF,TGTGCCAGCTCACCACCGGGACAGGGGGACTTCTCTGGAAACACCATATATTTT
TRBV4-3,-,-,TRBJ2-6,CASSQSTGSGANVLTF,TGCGCCAGCAGCCAATCCACAGGCTCTGGGGCCAACGTCCTGACTTTC
TRBV9,TRBD1,-,TRBJ1-2,CASSLTTGEAGYTF,TGTGCCAGCAGCCTGACGACAGGGGAGGCTGGCTACACCTTC
TRBV30,-,-,TRBJ2-2,CAWSASGELFF,TGTGCCTGGAGTGCTTCCGGGGAGCTGTTTTTT
TRBV5-1,TRBD1,-,TRBJ2-5,CASSQGARETQYF,TGCGCCAGCAGCCAGGGGGCGCGGGAGACCCAGTACTTC
TRBV12-3/TRBV12-4,-,-,TRBJ2-2,CASSPRALGGAGELFF,TGTGCCAGCAGCCCGCGAGCGTTGGGAGGAGCCGGGGAGCTGTTTTTT
TRBV18,-,-,TRBJ1-2,CASSENTANYGYTF,TGTGCCAGCTCCGAGAACACAGCTAACTATGGCTACACCTTC
TRBV5-6,TRBD1,-,TRBJ2-5,CASSLTGQGETQYF,TGTGCCAGCAGCTTGACAGGACAGGGGGAGACCCAGTACTTC
TRBV3-1,-,-,TRBJ2-1,CASSHSGTISFF,TGTGCCAGCAGCCACTCGGGGACCATTTCGTTCTTC
TRBV20-1,-,-,TRBJ2-3,CSAVLGVADTQYF,TGCAGTGCCGTCTTGGGCGTCGCAGATACGCAGTATTTT
TRBV6-6,-,-,TRBJ1-2,CASKGGRGLSYGYTF,TGTGCCAGCAAGGGGGGAAGGGGACTGAGCTATGGCTACACCTTC
TRBV14,-,-,TRBJ2-2,CASSQKMVGELFF,TGTGCCAGCAGCCAGAAGATGGTCGGGGAGCTGTTTTTT
TRBV4-1,-,-,TRBJ2-5,CASSRGSLGETQYF,TGCGCCAGCAGCCGCGGATCCCTGGGGGAGACCCAGTACTTC
TRBV20-1,TRBD2,-,TRBJ2-7,CSASLVTSGYEQYF,TGCAGTGCTAGCCTTGTGACTAGCGGCTACGAGCAGTACTTC
TRBV2,TRBD1,-,TRBJ1-2,CASRDRGNYGYTF,TGTGCCAGCAGGGACAGGGGGAACTATGGCTACACCTTC
TRBV29-1,-,-,TRBJ1-1,CSFTWGDTEAFF,TGCAGCTTTACATGGGGTGACACTGAAGCTTTCTTT
TRBV21-1,-,-,TRBJ2-3,CASSNGTSGSTDTQYF,TGTGCCAGCAGCAATGGAACTAGCGGTAGCACAGATACGCAGTATTTT